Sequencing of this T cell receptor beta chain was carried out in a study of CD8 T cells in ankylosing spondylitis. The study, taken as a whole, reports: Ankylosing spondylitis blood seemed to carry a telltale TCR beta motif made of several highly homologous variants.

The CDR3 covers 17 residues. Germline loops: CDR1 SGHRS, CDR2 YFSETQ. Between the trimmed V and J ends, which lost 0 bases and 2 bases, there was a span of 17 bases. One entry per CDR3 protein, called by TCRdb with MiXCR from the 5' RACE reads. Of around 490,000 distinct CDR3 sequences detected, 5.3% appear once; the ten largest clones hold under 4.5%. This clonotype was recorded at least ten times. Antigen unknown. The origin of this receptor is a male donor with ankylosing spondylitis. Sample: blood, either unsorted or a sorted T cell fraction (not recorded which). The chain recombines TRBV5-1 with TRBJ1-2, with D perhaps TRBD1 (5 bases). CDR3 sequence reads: CASSLGGRGALNYGYTF. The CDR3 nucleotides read TGCGCCAGCAGCTTGGGAGGAAGGGGCGCTCTCAACTATGGCTACACCTTC.